These 6 T cell receptor beta chains originate from one sample sequenced in a study of tumor-infiltrating lymphocytes in localized non-small cell lung cancer. Only in-frame clones appear in the TCRdb table, and some are missing; sequencing was by immunoSEQ multiplex PCR. Among about 18,000 clones, 55% to 80% were seen once, and the ten largest hold roughly 4.5%. Material for sequencing was lung tumor tissue. These receptors originate from a human donor with non-small cell lung cancer.

The chain is built from TRBV5-6 and TRBJ2-1; D gene uncertain. The CDR3 length is 11 residues. Germline V gene sequence: CDR1 SGHDT, CDR2 YYEEEE. V dropped 5 bases and J dropped 9 bases, with 9 bases sitting between them. CDR3: CASSYSTEQFF. Here the CDR3 DNA reads TGTGCCAGCAGTTACAGCACTGAGCAGTTCTTC.

The J gene is TRBJ2-1, the V gene TRBV10-3, with D perhaps assigned TRBD1 or TRBD2 (5 bases each). V lost 2 bases, J lost 0 bases, and 14 bases lay in between. Germline CDR1 reads ENHRY; CDR2 reads SYGVKD. The CDR3 length is 17 residues. In DNA form, the CDR3 reads TGTGCCATCAGTGAGAGAGGGGACCAACTCTCCTACAATGAGCAGTTCTTC. This codes for CAISERGDQLSYNEQFF.

This clone was seen once. The chain recombines TRBV7-2 with TRBJ2-1; a weak D match, TRBD1 (7 bases). The germline V gene has CDR1 SGHTA and CDR2 FQGNSA. This CDR3 spans 15 amino acids. Trimming removed 6 bases from V and 0 bases from J, with 12 bases in between. CDR3 DNA: TGTGCCAGCAGTCCCCAGGGGGGCTCCTACAATGAGCAGTTCTTC. Protein product: CASSPQGGSYNEQFF.

The chain couples TRBV29-1 to TRBJ2-7; D tentatively fits TRBD1 or TRBD2 (5 bases each). CDR1 and CDR2 (germline): SQVTM, ANQGSEA. This CDR3 is built from 13 residues. Trimming removed 4 bases from V and 4 bases from J, with 14 bases in between. The CDR3 is CSVVEGNGYEQYF. The CDR3 DNA follows: TGCAGCGTTGTTGAGGGGAATGGGTACGAGCAGTACTTC.

The rearrangement joins TRBV6-5 to TRBJ1-2, with D possibly matching TRBD1 (5 bases). Per germline, CDR1 MNHEY and CDR2 SVGAGI. V gave up 10 bases and J gave up 4 bases, with 13 bases separating them. The CDR3 runs to 12 residues. Written as DNA, the CDR3 is TGTGCCACCAAGGACATCCGCTATGGCTACACCTTC. Protein: CATKDIRYGYTF.

The V and J genes are TRBV9 and TRBJ2-1; D not certain. V shed 0 bases and J shed 5 bases, with 9 bases lying between them. Per the germline V gene, CDR1 is SGDLS and CDR2 is YYNGEE. This CDR3 region has 14 residues. The DNA for the CDR3 is TGTGCCAGCAGCGTAGCTTTTCTTGACAATGAGCAGTTCTTC. It encodes CASSVAFLDNEQFF.